Shown below are 14 T cell receptor beta chains from a single sample sequenced in a study of blood T cell repertoires in COVID-19. The table came from immunoSEQ multiplex PCR; TCRdb's copy has only in-frame clones and leaves some out. The sample gives about 69,000 clones, more than 85% of which show up once; approximately 4.8% is in the top ten. The source material was peripheral blood. All receptors derive from a woman aged 55-70 years with active COVID-19.

This clone was observed a few times. The chain couples TRBV6-2 or TRBV6-3 to TRBJ2-1; tentatively, D is TRBD1 (6 bases). The CDR3 consists of 18 residues. The V end lost 0 bases, the J end lost 0 bases, and 15 bases lay between the germline ends. The germline CDR1 and CDR2 sequences are MNHEY and SVGEGT. Here the CDR3 DNA reads TGTGCCAGCAGTTACTCCCAGGGGCGAGTGAGCTCCTACAATGAGCAGTTCTTC. Protein product: CASSYSQGRVSSYNEQFF.

V and J are TRBV18 and TRBJ1-1; D is uncertain. Trimming stripped 1 base from V and 1 base from J, with 7 bases between. CDR3 length: 14 amino acids. The germline V gene has CDR1 KGHSH and CDR2 LQKENI. Here the CDR3 reads CASSPQHPNTEAFF. The CDR3 nucleotides read TGTGCCAGCTCACCACAACACCCGAACACTGAAGCTTTCTTT.

This chain joins TRBV19 and TRBJ1-2; 7 nucleotides align to TRBD1. Germline lookup yields CDR1 LNHDA and CDR2 SQIVND (reference sequence). The CDR3 has 14 amino acids. With 7 bases clipped from V and 3 bases from J, the junction kept 8 bases outside the gene matches. Written as DNA, the CDR3 is TGTGCCAGTAACAAGGACAGGATTGACTATGGCTACACCTTC. It encodes CASNKDRIDYGYTF.

V usage is TRBV28 and J usage is TRBJ2-1; 7 positions match TRBD1. The CDR3 loop spans 18 amino acids. With V trimmed by 6 bases and J by 0 bases, 14 bases remained unmatched. Germline V gene lookup returns CDR1 MDHEN and CDR2 SYDVKM. The CDR3 protein is CASSHLPSRQGSYNEQFF. Written as DNA, the CDR3 is TGTGCCAGCAGCCACCTACCCTCTCGACAGGGCTCCTACAATGAGCAGTTCTTC.

This chain joins TRBV28 and TRBJ1-2; the match to TRBD1 covers 9 bases. CDR1 and CDR2 from the germline V gene are MDHEN and SYDVKM. The CDR3 is 15 amino acids. J lost 2 bases, V lost 7 bases, and 8 bases had no gene match. This chain's CDR3 is CASTVTGGVNYGYTF. The CDR3 DNA follows: TGTGCCAGCACTGTGACAGGGGGTGTAAACTATGGCTACACCTTC.

The chain employs TRBV5-4 and TRBJ2-2; 15 nucleotides agree with TRBD2. The V and J ends lost 4 bases and 2 bases, in that order; junction bases with no gene match: 6. CDR1 and CDR2 (germline): SGHNT, YYREEE (reference sequence). CDR3 length equals 18 residues. In DNA form, the CDR3 reads TGTGCCAGCAGCGTAGGACTAGCGGGAGGGATTAACACCGGGGAGCTGTTTTTT. Its protein product is CASSVGLAGGINTGELFF.

The chain carries TRBV7-2 and TRBJ2-4; tentatively, D is TRBD2 (6 bases). Between the trimmed V and J ends, which lost 0 bases and 7 bases, there was a span of 19 bases. The CDR3 sequence is 17 residues long. In germline, CDR1 is SGHTA, CDR2 FQGNSA. DNA for the CDR3: TGTGCCAGCAGCTTAGCGGGTGCTGGAGGGTGGGAGAACATTCAGTACTTC. It encodes CASSLAGAGGWENIQYF.

The chain links TRBV12-5 to TRBJ2-1; 10 nucleotides agree with TRBD1. V lost 5 bases to trimming and J lost 8 bases; unmatched junction nucleotides: 9. The CDR3 spans 15 residues. The germline CDR1 and CDR2 sequences are LGHNT and FRNRAP. CDR3 in amino acids: CASGPSDRGGYEQFF. The CDR3 nucleotides are TGTGCTAGTGGTCCCTCGGACAGGGGGGGCTATGAGCAGTTCTTC.

The CDR3 nucleotides read TGTGCCAGCAGCGTTTGGACTAGCGGGGCCCTCACTTCCTACGAGCAGTACTTC. This sequence encodes CASSVWTSGALTSYEQYF. This sequence joins TRBV7-2 and TRBJ2-7; 12 nucleotides agree with TRBD2. J lost 1 base, V lost 5 bases, and 12 bases had no gene match. Per the germline V gene, CDR1 is SGHTA and CDR2 is FQGNSA. The CDR3 is 18 residues long.

V is TRBV6-8 and J is TRBJ1-2; 8 bases agree with TRBD1. The trim removed 9 bases at V and 6 bases at J, leaving 9 bases unmatched. CDR1 MNHGY and CDR2 SAAAGT come from the germline V gene. The length of the CDR3 is 13 residues. CDR3 loop: CASRTGTFDGYTF. In DNA form, the CDR3 reads TGTGCCAGTAGGACAGGGACGTTCGATGGCTACACCTTC.

The V gene is TRBV5-4, the J gene TRBJ2-1, with 12 bases that match TRBD2. CDR1 SGHNT and CDR2 YYREEE come from the germline V gene (reference sequence). This CDR3 is built from 16 residues. V was pared by 5 bases and J by 0 bases, with 3 bases of the junction left unmatched. The CDR3, as DNA: TGTGCCAGCAGTTCGACTAGCGGGAGCTCCTACAATGAGCAGTTCTTC. Translation: CASSSTSGSSYNEQFF. Based on the CDR3 plus reference TRBV5-4 and TRBJ2-1, the full variable domain is ETGVTQSPTHLIKTRGQQVTLRCSSQSGHNTVSWYQQALGQGPQFIFQYYREEENGRGNFPPRFSGLQFPNYSSELNVNALELDDSALYLCASSSTSGSSYNEQFFGPGTRLTVL.

The V gene is TRBV7-9, the J gene TRBJ2-1, with 13 bases lining up with TRBD2. CDR3 length: 18 amino acids. With V trimmed by 5 bases and J by 6 bases, 13 bases remained unmatched. Germline V gives CDR1 SEHNR, CDR2 FQNEAQ (reference sequence). CDR3 coding DNA: TGTGCCAGCAGCCAACCAAAAGAGGGGACTAGCGGGACCAATGAGCAGTTCTTC. This gives the protein CASSQPKEGTSGTNEQFF.

This clone was recorded only once. The chain couples TRBV6-5 to TRBJ1-2; D not resolved. The CDR3 totals 13 residues. Germline assignment: CDR1 MNHEY and CDR2 SVGAGI. Trimming left V 2 bases short and J 3 bases short, with 7 bases between. This CDR3 reads CASSYGPDYGYTF. The DNA for the CDR3 is TGTGCCAGCAGTTACGGGCCGGACTATGGCTACACCTTC.

This chain joins TRBV18 and TRBJ2-3, with 7 bases aligning to TRBD1. Germline loops: CDR1 KGHSH, CDR2 LQKENI. The CDR3 consists of 16 residues. With V trimmed by 1 base and J by 3 bases, 7 bases remained unmatched. The DNA for the CDR3 is TGTGCCAGCTCACCACAAGCCAGGGGGATGACAGATACGCAGTATTTT. Amino acids: CASSPQARGMTDTQYF.